The T cell receptor (beta chain) described here comes from a study of T cells in Graves' hyperthyroidism and ophthalmopathy. Study-level information: It was at initial diagnosis, before any treatment, that peripheral blood was collected.

TCR beta CDR3 regions were amplified from RNA. The study used the HTBI primer set for a first-round RT-PCR of the TCR CDR3. TCRdb recomputed calls from the multiplex PCR reads with MiXCR, one row per CDR3 protein. The repertoire consists of around 540,000 distinct CDR3 sequences, with roughly a sixth occurring once and the leading ten covering about 29%. A NOSPECS grade of at least 4, a Clinical Activity Score of at least 3 and duration under 3 months were recorded in ophthalmopathy patients. The table lists this clonotype with a few counts. Per the germline V gene, CDR1 is MGHRA and CDR2 is YSYEKL. This CDR3 has 17 amino acids. V trimming: 3 bases; J trimming: 7 bases; junction bases outside the gene matches: 12.

This sequence joins TRBV4-1 and TRBJ2-2; 9 positions agree with TRBD2. Material: blood. This TCR came from a woman in her 30s with Graves' ophthalmopathy. CDR3 in DNA: TGCGCCAGCAGCCAGGGGGGCGGGAGGGCCGGCTACGGGGAGCTGTTTTTT. Amino acids: CASSQGGGRAGYGELFF.